This TCR beta chain stems from a study of Graves' ophthalmopathy and Graves' hyperthyroidism. Amplification from RNA transcripts yielded the TCR beta CDR3 regions. HTBI primers primed a first-round RT-PCR, and a second-round multiplex PCR followed. Using its own MiXCR run on the multiplex PCR reads, TCRdb lists one record per CDR3 protein. Among roughly 1.1 million distinct CDR3 sequences listed, less than 45% were seen once. The germline CDR1 and CDR2 sequences are PRHDT and FYEKMQ (reference sequence). Deletions cut 5 bases from V and 2 bases from J, with 15 bases between. This CDR3 comprises 15 residues. General observations from the study: Built on 13 signatures, a model told ophthalmopathy apart from stable hyperthyroidism with 85% to 90% sensitivity and approximately 80% specificity. Among thyroid clonotypes expanded above 0.001 frequency, most also appeared in blood.

This clonotype was recorded at least ten times. Its specificity is not known. Eligible hyperthyroidism cases comprised new diagnoses of under 2 months' duration in individuals aged 18 to 65. Symptoms, serum thyroxine and TRAb, thyroid ultrasound, and orbital computed tomography formed the diagnostic basis. The sequence was obtained from an adult man with Graves' hyperthyroidism. Specimen: peripheral blood or thyroid tissue (not recorded which). The chain recombines TRBV13 with TRBJ1-1; D gene ambiguous. The CDR3 region is CASSPPSPLNTEAFF. The DNA for the CDR3 is TGTGCCAGCAGCCCACCCTCCCCCCTAAACACTGAAGCTTTCTTT. The full variable domain, rest sourced from reference TRBV13 and TRBJ1-1, is AAGVIQSPRHLIKEKRETATLKCYPIPRHDTVYWYQQGPGQDPQFLISFYEKMQSDKGSIPDRFSAQQFSDYHSELNMSSLELGDSALYFCASSPPSPLNTEAFFGQGTRLTVV.